This T cell receptor beta chain emerged from a study of blood T cell repertoires in COVID-19. About the study: The United States, Italy and Spain supplied acute and convalescent COVID-19 samples. PBMCs, B-cell-depleted T cells, or T cells were the source of the cDNA or gDNA that made up the material.

Clones were read by immunoSEQ multiplex PCR, and TCRdb kept only the in-frame ones, dropping some. The sample has tens of thousands of clones, roughly four fifths seen once. Trimming at V came to 5 bases and at J to 5 bases, leaving 7 bases not matched to a gene. Germline V CDR1 and CDR2: MNHEY, SMNVEV (reference sequence). CDR3 length equals 14 residues. The TCR comes from a human donor in a cohort sampled during active COVID-19. Sequencing was carried out using peripheral blood. The rearrangement uses TRBV27 and TRBJ2-5; TRBD2 agrees at 8 bases. The CDR3 DNA sequence: TGTGCCAGCAGTCAGGAGGCGGGAGGTGAGACCCAGTACTTC. It specifies CASSQEAGGETQYF.